These T cell receptor beta chains were read from a single sample in a study of PD-1 blockade in classical Hodgkin lymphoma. TCRdb's table, derived via immunoSEQ multiplex PCR, lists solely in-frame clones and lacks some. The data contain about 100,000 clones, about 89% of them seen just once; the ten biggest clones take up 15% to 20%. The sequencing used peripheral blood mononuclear cells (PBMCs), collected before the second cycle of nivolumab. The receptors shown here come from a human donor with classical Hodgkin lymphoma. CDR3s include the opening cysteine and the closing phenylalanine or tryptophan. The order of the fields is D gene, J gene, V gene, clone size, CDR3 DNA, CDR3 protein. A D gene is named only where the DNA matches it firmly. Size values are once, few and many counts, or a class for expanded clones, and some rows have none.

TRBD1	TRBJ2-2	TRBV2	NA	TGTGCCAGCAGTTGGGACAGGGGGCAGGGGGAGCTGTTTTTT	CASSWDRGQGELFF
TRBD2	TRBJ2-3	TRBV7-9	NA	TGTGCCAGCAGCTTACCGACCGGGACTAGCGGGACCACAGATACGCAGTATTTT	CASSLPTGTSGTTDTQYF
TRBD2	TRBJ2-7	TRBV6-1	NA	TGTGCCAGCAGTGAAACCGGGACTAGCGGCTACGAGCAGTACTTC	CASSETGTSGYEQYF
TRBD2	TRBJ2-1	TRBV5-1	NA	TGCGCCAGCAGCTTGGACGGGAGGGCCGTCTATGAGCAGTTCTTC	CASSLDGRAVYEQFF
NA	TRBJ1-3	TRBV6-5	NA	TGTGCCAGCACTGTTAGGGGAAACACCATATATTTT	CASTVRGNTIYF
TRBD2	TRBJ2-1	TRBV5-1	NA	TGCGCCAGCAGCCTAAGGACTAGCGGGAGGGCGGGTTTTCCGAATGAGCAGTTCTTC	CASSLRTSGRAGFPNEQFF
NA	TRBJ2-2	TRBV9	few	TGTGCCAGCAGCGTCACCGCGGGTACCGGGGAGCTGTTTTTT	CASSVTAGTGELFF
TRBD1	TRBJ2-7	TRBV11-2	NA	TGTGCCAGCAAACGGGACAGGGGGCGGGTTGGGGAGCAGTACTTC	CASKRDRGRVGEQYF
TRBD2	TRBJ2-5	TRBV2	NA	TGTGCCAGCAGTGAGCCGGGACTAGCACCAGAGACCCAGTACTTC	CASSEPGLAPETQYF
TRBD2	TRBJ2-5	TRBV7-9	NA	TGTGCCAGCAGCATCCACGGGACTAGCGACCAAGAGACCCAGTACTTC	CASSIHGTSDQETQYF
NA	TRBJ2-5	TRBV15	NA	TGTGCCACCAGCAGAGATCAGGGGCAAGAGACCCAGTACTTC	CATSRDQGQETQYF
NA	TRBJ1-5	TRBV2	NA	TGTGCCAGCAGTGGTGATCTCGGAAATCAGCCCCAGCATTTT	CASSGDLGNQPQHF
NA	TRBJ2-1	TRBV27	NA	TGTGCCAGCAGTTTACAGGACAGCTTTTTGGGTAATCCCTACAATGAGCAGTTCTTC	CASSLQDSFLGNPYNEQFF
TRBD1	TRBJ2-5	TRBV19	NA	TGTGCCAGTAGTATTGGGACAGGGGATTCAGAGACCCAGTACTTC	CASSIGTGDSETQYF
NA	TRBJ1-2	TRBV29-1	NA	TGCAGCGTTGAGAGCGGCTCGTCCTATGGCTACACCTTC	CSVESGSSYGYTF
NA	TRBJ1-4	TRBV14	NA	TGTGCCAGCAGCCCTGTCGGGGGTGAAAAACTGTTTTTT	CASSPVGGEKLFF
TRBD2	TRBJ2-1	TRBV6-1	once	TGTGCCAGCAGTGAAGCGGTGGGAGGGAGCTCCTACAATGAGCAGTTCTTC	CASSEAVGGSSYNEQFF
NA	TRBJ2-1	TRBV19	few	TGTGCCAGTAGTTCTCCTCCAACAGGGATCTCCTACAATGAGCAGTTCTTC	CASSSPPTGISYNEQFF
TRBD1	TRBJ1-1	TRBV7-9	NA	TGTGCCAGCAGCCTCCGGGGACAGGGGTTGGCGAACACTGAAGCTTTCTTT	CASSLRGQGLANTEAFF
NA	TRBJ2-1	TRBV19	NA	TGTGCCAGTAGTATTAACCTGCAGGGAGGAACCTACAATGAGCAGTTCTTC	CASSINLQGGTYNEQFF
TRBD1	TRBJ1-1	TRBV7-2	NA	TGTGCCAGCAGCTTTGCAGGGGGCACTGAAGCTTTCTTT	CASSFAGGTEAFF
TRBD1	TRBJ1-4	TRBV15	NA	TGTGCCACCAGCAGAACAGGGGTTGGTGAAAAACTGTTTTTT	CATSRTGVGEKLFF
NA	TRBJ1-2	TRBV6-1	NA	TGTGCCAGCAGTGAAGACTTGGAGGGCCACCTTAACTATGGCTACACCTTC	CASSEDLEGHLNYGYTF
NA	TRBJ2-3	TRBV10-1	NA	TGCGCCAGCAGTAACTCGGGGAGGACAGATACGCAGTATTTT	CASSNSGRTDTQYF
NA	TRBJ2-2	TRBV7-9	NA	TGTGCCAGCAGCTTAGGGGTCACCGCGGGGTTTGACACCGGGGAGCTGTTTTTT	CASSLGVTAGFDTGELFF
TRBD1	TRBJ2-5	TRBV27	NA	TGTGCCAGCAGTACGGGGACAGGGGGAGAGACCCAGTACTTC	CASSTGTGGETQYF
TRBD1	TRBJ1-1	TRBV30	NA	TGTGCCTGGACCCTGGACAGGGGCGAAGCTTTCTTT	CAWTLDRGEAFF
NA	TRBJ2-2	TRBV11-2	NA	TGTGCCAGCAGCTTAGATTCGTGGGGCGGAGGGGAGCTGTTTTTT	CASSLDSWGGGELFF
NA	TRBJ1-4	TRBV13	NA	TGTGCCAGCAGCGTCTGGACAGTCCGAAATGAAAAACTGTTTTTT	CASSVWTVRNEKLFF
NA	TRBJ2-5	TRBV10-3	NA	TGTGCCATCAGTGAGTCCCGAACGACCCAGTACTTC	CAISESRTTQYF
NA	TRBJ2-3	TRBV2	NA	TGTGCCAGCAGTGGACTAGACCCCACAGATACGCAGTATTTT	CASSGLDPTDTQYF
TRBD2	TRBJ2-5	TRBV5-6	NA	TGTGCCAGCAGCGGGACTAGCGGGAGAGGGGAGACCCAGTACTTC	CASSGTSGRGETQYF
TRBD1	TRBJ2-1	TRBV14	NA	TGTGCCAGCAGCCAAGATCACTGGACAGGGGATTCCAATGAGCAGTTCTTC	CASSQDHWTGDSNEQFF
TRBD2	TRBJ2-7	TRBV18	NA	TGTGCCAGCTCACCTGGACTAGCGGAGGGATACGAGCAGTACTTC	CASSPGLAEGYEQYF
NA	TRBJ2-7	TRBV16	NA	TGTGCCAGCAGCCCACACCCCCCTAGCGACTACGAGCAGTACTTC	CASSPHPPSDYEQYF
TRBD2	TRBJ2-7	TRBV29-1	NA	TGCAGCGTTGGGAGCGGGAGTTACGAGCAGTACTTC	CSVGSGSYEQYF
NA	TRBJ1-5	TRBV6-1	NA	TGTGCCAGCAGTGAAGCCACCGACTTGAAGCCCCAGCATTTT	CASSEATDLKPQHF
TRBD2	TRBJ2-3	TRBV4-2	NA	TGTGCCAGCAGACATAGCGGGAGCACAGATACGCAGTATTTT	CASRHSGSTDTQYF
NA	TRBJ2-6	TRBV2	once	TGTGCCAGCAGCGGCGGCTCTGCGGGGGCCAACGTCCTGACTTTC	CASSGGSAGANVLTF
NA	TRBJ1-5	TRBV6-5	NA	TGTGCCAGCAGAGGGATTAGCAATCAGCCCCAGCATTTT	CASRGISNQPQHF
TRBD1	TRBJ1-2	TRBV29-1	NA	TGCAGCGTCGGACAGGGCGAGGGCTATGGCTACACCTTC	CSVGQGEGYGYTF
NA	TRBJ1-1	TRBV10-3	NA	TGTGCCATCAGTGAGTCGGCTGTTGCGCTGAACACTGAAGCTTTCTTT	CAISESAVALNTEAFF
NA	TRBJ2-1	TRBV19	NA	TGTGCCAGTAGTGACGGACCCTATGCGTACAATGAGCAGTTCTTC	CASSDGPYAYNEQFF
NA	TRBJ1-3	TRBV19	NA	TGTGCCAGTAGTATACCTAACCGGGCCGGAGGAAACACCATATATTTT	CASSIPNRAGGNTIYF
NA	TRBJ2-7	TRBV28	NA	TGTGCCAGCCACACTAGAAACTCCTACGAGCAGTACTTC	CASHTRNSYEQYF